This T cell receptor (beta chain) was sequenced for a study of T cell changes during pregnancy in multiple sclerosis. The CDR3 runs to 16 residues. Losses at the gene ends were 4 bases for V and 0 bases for J; bases not matched to a gene: 4. Germline CDR1 and CDR2: SGHRS and YFSETQ. Profiled with immunoSEQ multiplex PCR; TCRdb holds only in-frame clones, not every one. The sample holds about 54,000 clones, 80% to 95% seen once. This clone was recorded once. The sample here was peripheral blood, taken after pregnancy. The TCR was taken from a female donor in good health, enrolled as a control in a pregnancy study. The rearrangement joins TRBV5-1 to TRBJ2-3; 11 bases are shared with TRBD2. The DNA of the CDR3 is TGCGCCAGCAGCCAGGGACTAGCGGCAAGCACAGATACGCAGTATTTT. It is translated as CASSQGLAASTDTQYF.